These T cell receptor beta chains were read from a single sample in a study of memory CD4+ T cells and cytomegalovirus serostatus. Repertoires were generated with immunoSEQ multiplex PCR, while TCRdb's copy carries only in-frame clones and drops some. The sample includes approximately 60,000 clones, about 81% seen only once; the top ten take 1.1%. The sequenced sample was memory CD4+ T cells from blood. The receptor source for this set is an adult in good health and CMV-seronegative. The CDR3 runs from the conserved cysteine through the conserved F or W. A D gene is named only where the DNA matches it firmly. Some rows have no size entry. The others give once, few or many, or a class for an expanded clone.

once	NA	TRBV30	TRBJ2-5	TGTGCCTGGAGTTTTGGGCACCAAGAGACCCAGTACTTC	CAWSFGHQETQYF
once	NA	TRBV7-9	TRBJ2-2	TGTGCCAGCAGCTCAGGGGGGCACACCGGGGAGCTGTTTTTT	CASSSGGHTGELFF
NA	NA	TRBV7-2	TRBJ2-4	TGTGCCAGCAGCCCAGGGGAGACGGCGGCCAAAAACATTCAGTACTTC	CASSPGETAAKNIQYF
NA	NA	TRBV18	TRBJ2-2	TGTGCCAGCTCACCACCCGGGGGAAGACACCCCGGGGAGCTGTTTTTT	CASSPPGGRHPGELFF
NA	NA	TRBV7-3	TRBJ1-5	TGTGCCAGCAGCTTACAGCCGGCGCAGCCCCAGCATTTT	CASSLQPAQPQHF
NA	NA	TRBV5-6	TRBJ1-2	TGTGCCAGCAGGTTTAGTGTCGGAGGCTACACCTTC	CASRFSVGGYTF
few	TRBD1	TRBV5-1	TRBJ2-2	TGCGCCAGCAGCCGGGGACAGCGAAACACCGGGGAGCTGTTTTTT	CASSRGQRNTGELFF
once	TRBD2	TRBV11-3	TRBJ2-7	TGTGCCAGCAGCTTAGTCGGTAGCGGGAGCTCCTACGAGCAGTACTTC	CASSLVGSGSSYEQYF
NA	TRBD1	TRBV28	TRBJ1-2	TGTGCCAGCACCCCAGCCGGGACAGCTAACTATGGCTACACCTTC	CASTPAGTANYGYTF
NA	NA	TRBV25-1	TRBJ2-5	TGTGCCAGCAGTTATGGAGGGGGCCAAGAGACCCAGTACTTC	CASSYGGGQETQYF
NA	NA	TRBV4-1	TRBJ2-1	TGCGCCAGCAGCCAAGATCGGAGGGATGCGGGTGAGCAGTTCTTC	CASSQDRRDAGEQFF
NA	NA	TRBV27	TRBJ2-1	TGTGCCAGCAGGACTAGAGGCTCCTACAATGAGCAGTTCTTC	CASRTRGSYNEQFF
NA	NA	TRBV27	TRBJ1-5	TGTGCCAGCAGTTTATTTGAGAATCAGCCCCAGCATTTT	CASSLFENQPQHF
NA	TRBD1	TRBV30	TRBJ1-4	TGTGCCTGGAGAAGAGGACAGGCTAATGAAAAACTGTTTTTT	CAWRRGQANEKLFF
NA	NA	TRBV5-5	TRBJ1-3	TGTGCCAGCAGCTTGGCTTCCGGGACAACTTCTGGAAACACCATATATTTT	CASSLASGTTSGNTIYF
NA	NA	TRBV4-1	TRBJ2-1	TGCGCCAGCAGCCAAGATCGAATGTCAGGGAATGAGCAGTTCTTC	CASSQDRMSGNEQFF
NA	NA	TRBV18	TRBJ2-4	TGTGCCAGCTCAGAGGGCAAAAACATTCAGTACTTC	CASSEGKNIQYF
NA	NA	TRBV5-4	TRBJ1-1	TGTGCCAGCAGCTTGAAGGGGAAGAACACTGAAGCTTTCTTT	CASSLKGKNTEAFF
NA	NA	TRBV19	TRBJ2-7	TGTGCCAGTAGTATAGACGGACGGGGGCCCTACGAGCAGTACTTC	CASSIDGRGPYEQYF
once	NA	TRBV5-1	TRBJ2-1	TGCGCCAGCAGCCCTATAGCGAGCCTTAGCTCCTACAATGAGCAGTTCTTC	CASSPIASLSSYNEQFF
NA	NA	TRBV19	TRBJ2-5	TGTGCCAGTAGTCGACGGACGGAAGAGACCCAGTACTTC	CASSRRTEETQYF
NA	NA	TRBV25-1	TRBJ2-2	TGTGCCAGCAGTGAATATTCTACAAACACCGGGGAGCTGTTTTTT	CASSEYSTNTGELFF
NA	NA	TRBV18	TRBJ1-5	TGTGCCAGCTCACCGGATGCGTCAGGAAGCAATCAGCCCCAGCATTTT	CASSPDASGSNQPQHF
NA	NA	TRBV30	TRBJ2-7	TGTGCCTGGAGGACTGGCGGGTTATCCTACGAGCAGTACTTC	CAWRTGGLSYEQYF
NA	NA	TRBV28	TRBJ2-5	TGTGCCAGCAGCCTCCAGGACACGGTTTGGTGGGCCCAGTACTTC	CASSLQDTVWWAQYF
NA	NA	TRBV15	TRBJ2-5	TGTGCCACCAGCAGTGACGGACTGACGTACCAAGAGACCCAGTACTTC	CATSSDGLTYQETQYF
NA	NA	TRBV19	TRBJ1-3	TGTGCCAGTAGTAGAGCCCCGATTCAATCTCCGACAGCGACTGGAAACACCATATATTTT	CASSRAPIQSPTATGNTIYF
NA	NA	TRBV7-2	TRBJ2-7	TGTGCCAGCAGCTTAGACGCGGTAAGCTCCTACGAGCAGTACTTC	CASSLDAVSSYEQYF
NA	NA	TRBV27	TRBJ1-5	TGTGCCAGCAGTTTTTCAGGGATTAGCAATCAGCCCCAGCATTTT	CASSFSGISNQPQHF